Described below is a single T cell receptor (beta chain) sequence and its context. These data belong to a study of regulatory T cells in long-lasting Graves disease. J gave up 3 bases and V 4 bases, and 9 bases lay outside the gene matches. The CDR3 is 15 residues long. Germline-derived CDR1 and CDR2 are SGHNT and YYREEE (reference sequence). Sequencing libraries for TCR beta were prepared with iRepertoire HTBI primers and Arm-PCR of CDR3 regions. As originally analysed: Gene usage covered about 60 TRBV and roughly 14 TRBJ segments. TCRdb reanalysed the multiplex PCR reads using MiXCR and keeps one entry per CDR3 protein. These V and J calls are TCRdb output, not the study's own analysis. The sample carries about 370,000 distinct CDR3 sequences, roughly 15% recorded once. Documented time point: newly diagnosed GD, antithyroid drugs for less than 3 months. PBMC-extracted RNA yielded the TCR library.

The specimen comprised peripheral blood mononuclear cells (PBMCs), sampled at new diagnosis, from a patient treated with antithyroid drugs. The chain employs TRBV5-4 and TRBJ1-2; the match to TRBD1 covers 7 bases. The origin of this receptor is a female donor with Graves disease. CDR3 region: CASSPRTGSDYGYTF. For the CDR3, the DNA is TGTGCCAGCAGCCCGAGGACAGGAAGCGACTATGGCTACACCTTC. Filled out from reference TRBV5-4 and TRBJ1-2, the complete variable domain reads ETGVTQSPTHLIKTRGQQVTLRCSSQSGHNTVSWYQQALGQGPQFIFQYYREEENGRGNFPPRFSGLQFPNYSSELNVNALELDDSALYLCASSPRTGSDYGYTFGSGTRLTVV.